These 9 T cell receptor beta chains were all obtained from the same sample, sequenced in a study of regulatory T cells in long-lasting Graves disease. Sequencing libraries for TCR beta were prepared with iRepertoire HTBI primers and Arm-PCR of CDR3 regions. One entry per CDR3 protein, called by TCRdb with MiXCR from the multiplex PCR reads. The sample holds 540,000 or so distinct CDR3 sequences, roughly 14% seen once. Documented time point: newly diagnosed GD, antithyroid drugs for less than 3 months. Preparation of the TCR library used RNA extracted from PBMCs. The sample was also reused in another study, on T cells in Graves' hyperthyroidism and ophthalmopathy.

Sequencing was performed on peripheral blood mononuclear cells (PBMCs), taken at new diagnosis, from a patient treated with antithyroid drugs. The receptors here all came from a man aged 25 to 45 with Graves disease.

This clonotype was observed at least ten times. This rearrangement joins TRBV2 to TRBJ2-3; the D call may be TRBD1 or TRBD2 (5 bases each). Germline V lookup: CDR1 SNHLY, CDR2 FYNNEI. V lost 7 bases and J 3 bases, leaving 14 bases between the germline ends. The CDR3 is 14 amino acids. CDR3 residues: CASNGASRTDTQYF. In DNA, the CDR3 is TGTGCCAGCAATGGGGCTAGCCGTACAGATACGCAGTATTTT.

This clonotype was seen a few times. This chain links TRBV6-1 with TRBJ2-3; 8 bases agree with TRBD1. From germline, CDR1 is MNHNS and CDR2 SASEGT. The CDR3 covers 15 residues. With V trimmed by 5 bases and J by 2 bases, 6 bases remained unmatched. The CDR3 DNA reads as TGTGCCAGCAGTCTGACAGGGGCCGTCACAGATACGCAGTATTTT. Encoded protein: CASSLTGAVTDTQYF.

The rearrangement joins TRBV20-1 to TRBJ2-6; D remains unclear. Germline lookup yields CDR1 DFQATT and CDR2 SNEGSKA (reference sequence). This CDR3 spans 14 amino acids. V gave up 6 bases and J gave up 1 base, with 10 bases separating them. CDR3 region: CSADDGSGANVLTF. The CDR3 DNA sequence: TGCAGTGCCGATGACGGGTCTGGGGCCAACGTCCTGACTTTC.

This clonotype was detected ten times or more. This chain connects TRBV7-2 to TRBJ2-5; the D gene is possibly TRBD1 (5 bases). Germline CDR1 reads SGHTA; CDR2 reads FQGNSA. Deletions cut 2 bases from V and 0 bases from J, with 10 bases between. The CDR3 extends over 15 amino acids. The CDR3: CASSLKDTHQETQYF. The CDR3 DNA follows: TGTGCCAGCAGCTTAAAGGACACCCACCAAGAGACCCAGTACTTC.

A few counts support this clonotype. The chain couples TRBV4-1 to TRBJ2-2, with D possibly being TRBD2 (7 bases). Per the germline V gene, CDR1 is MGHRA and CDR2 is YSYEKL. V was pared by 2 bases and J by 2 bases, with 15 bases between. The CDR3 is 17 residues long. This chain's CDR3 is CASSQPGGGLNTGELFF. The CDR3, as DNA: TGCGCCAGCAGCCAACCGGGCGGGGGCCTTAACACCGGGGAGCTGTTTTTT.

This clonotype appeared many times. The J gene is TRBJ2-7, the V gene TRBV13; D call uncertain. The CDR3 length is 12 residues. Trimming left V 4 bases short and J 6 bases short, with 10 bases between. Germline CDR1 PRHDT, CDR2 FYEKMQ (reference sequence). The chain's CDR3 is CASSSSNSEQYF. CDR3 sequence (DNA): TGTGCCAGCAGCTCATCTAATTCCGAGCAGTACTTC.

This clonotype was found many times. The chain links TRBV11-2 to TRBJ1-5, with D tentatively TRBD1 (5 bases). Trimming removed 4 bases from V and 11 bases from J, with 21 bases in between. Germline V CDR1 and CDR2: SGHAT, FQNNGV. The CDR3 is 15 residues long. The CDR3: CASSSEGRPGDAQHF. The CDR3 DNA reads TGTGCCAGCAGCTCCGAAGGTCGCCCCGGGGACGCCCAGCATTTT.

This clonotype occurred many times. The chain has TRBV2 and TRBJ2-5; 11 bases fit TRBD1. Germline V lookup: CDR1 SNHLY, CDR2 FYNNEI. CDR3 length equals 15 residues. V lost 1 base and J lost 5; bases outside the gene matches: 3. Here the CDR3 reads CASSEDGQGAETQYF. Here the CDR3 DNA reads TGTGCCAGCAGTGAAGATGGACAGGGGGCTGAGACCCAGTACTTC.

This clonotype was counted ten times or more. The chain has TRBV20-1 and TRBJ2-7; 8 nucleotides align to TRBD2. The CDR3 sequence is 13 residues long. Per the germline V gene, CDR1 is DFQATT and CDR2 is SNEGSKA (reference sequence). Losses at the gene ends were 5 bases for V and 3 bases for J; bases not matched to a gene: 6. CDR3 sequence (DNA): TGCAGTGCTCCTATCGGGAGGGGCTACGAGCAGTACTTC. Residues: CSAPIGRGYEQYF.